The 13 T cell receptor beta chains reported below all come from one sample, sequenced in a study of cytomegalovirus exposure and HLA in healthy donors. Profiled with immunoSEQ multiplex PCR; TCRdb holds only in-frame clones, not every one. Of 150,000 to 200,000 clones in the sample, about 81% are singletons; the top ten hold around 1.3%. The sample taken for sequencing was PBMCs. These receptors were obtained from a woman aged 30 to 39 in good health and CMV-seronegative.

The rearrangement joins TRBV6-1 to TRBJ2-7; no firm D call. The CDR3 length is 14 residues. The V and J ends lost 7 bases and 2 bases respectively, with 15 bases between them. Germline CDR1 MNHNS, CDR2 SASEGT. As DNA, the CDR3 is TGTGCCAGCAAGTCTCCCCAGAAGACCTACGAGCAGTACTTC. It yields the protein CASKSPQKTYEQYF.

This clone was counted a few times. This chain joins TRBV4-1 and TRBJ2-7; 8 bases are a match to TRBD2. The CDR3 is made up of 18 amino acids. Unmatched junction bases numbered 16, after V lost 1 base and J lost 5 bases. Germline CDR1 reads MGHRA; CDR2 reads YSYEKL. In DNA form, the CDR3 reads TGCGCCAGCAGCCAAGCAGGCCTAGCGGGTGGAGGGGGAAACGAGCAGTACTTC. It is translated as CASSQAGLAGGGGNEQYF.

This clone was picked up one time. The J gene is TRBJ2-5, the V gene TRBV28; 9 bases are shared with TRBD2. Germline V lookup: CDR1 MDHEN, CDR2 SYDVKM. There are 13 residues in the CDR3. Losses at the gene ends were 8 bases for V and 6 bases for J; bases not matched to a gene: 7. The CDR3 spells CASGAGGPQTQYF. In nucleotides, the CDR3 is TGTGCCAGCGGGGCGGGGGGGCCACAGACCCAGTACTTC.

This clone was seen a single time. The genes are TRBV2 and TRBJ1-1; D uncertain. V lost 10 bases to trimming and J lost 1 base, with 13 bases between them. The CDR3 runs 13 residues. Germline values: CDR1 SNHLY, CDR2 FYNNEI. The CDR3 here is CANPSSENTEAFF. DNA for the CDR3: TGTGCCAATCCTTCCTCAGAGAACACTGAAGCTTTCTTT.

The chain recombines TRBV5-1 with TRBJ1-2, with D unclear. In germline, CDR1 is SGHRS, CDR2 YFSETQ. The CDR3 loop spans 14 amino acids. V lost 0 bases and J lost 6, with 12 bases in between. CDR3 nucleotide sequence: TGCGCCAGCAGCTTGGGAGGTGGTTATGATGGCTACACCTTC. It is translated as CASSLGGGYDGYTF.

This chain links TRBV30 with TRBJ1-6, with 9 positions matching TRBD1. The CDR3 contains 14 residues. The J segment lost 10 bases and the V segment lost 3 bases, leaving 7 bases of the junction unmatched. The germline gives CDR1 GTSNPN, CDR2 SVGIG (reference sequence). CDR3 nucleotide sequence: TGTGCCTGGAGACAGGGACAGGGAGGCTCACCCCTCCACTTT. Translated, it gives CAWRQGQGGSPLHF.

The CDR3 coding sequence is TGTGCCAGCAGTGAACGGGTGGGGAGCCCCTACTATGGCTACACCTTC. Protein: CASSERVGSPYYGYTF. The chain couples TRBV6-1 to TRBJ1-2; unclear D gene. Trimming removed 2 bases from V and 3 bases from J, with 16 bases in between. The germline V gene encodes CDR1 MNHNS and CDR2 SASEGT. The CDR3 runs 16 residues.

This clone was seen only once. The chain employs TRBV14 and TRBJ1-1; TRBD1 might be the D (6 bases). Germline loops: CDR1 SGHDN, CDR2 FVKESK. V was clipped by 2 bases and J by 0 bases, with 13 bases between them. The CDR3 consists of 16 residues. CDR3: CASSQKGDMLNTEAFF. The CDR3 DNA follows: TGTGCCAGCAGCCAAAAAGGGGACATGCTGAACACTGAAGCTTTCTTT. The whole variable domain, remainder taken from reference TRBV14 and TRBJ1-1, is EAGVTQFPSHSVIEKGQTVTLRCDPISGHDNLYWYRRVMGKEIKFLLHFVKESKQDESGMPNNRFLAERTGGTYSTLKVQPAELEDSGVYFCASSQKGDMLNTEAFFGQGTRLTVV.

V usage is TRBV5-1 and J usage is TRBJ2-5; 10 bases align to TRBD2. CDR1 SGHRS and CDR2 YFSETQ come from the germline V gene. The V gene end was trimmed by 2 bases and the J gene end by 3 bases; junction bases not matched to a gene: 1. The CDR3 runs 14 residues. For the CDR3, the DNA is TGCGCCAGCAGCTTAGCGGGAGGGAAAGAGACCCAGTACTTC. Protein: CASSLAGGKETQYF.

The gene calls are TRBV11-2 and TRBJ2-2; 11 bases align to TRBD2. The junction had 3 bases not matched to a gene; V was cut back by 6 bases and J by 3 bases. This CDR3 comprises 15 residues. In germline, CDR1 is SGHAT, CDR2 FQNNGV. The CDR3: CASRWGLADTGELFF. The CDR3 DNA reads TGTGCCAGCAGATGGGGACTAGCGGACACCGGGGAGCTGTTTTTT.

This chain joins TRBV7-6 and TRBJ1-5; a weak D match, TRBD1 (5 bases). Germline V gives CDR1 SGHVS, CDR2 FNYEAQ. There are 19 residues in the CDR3. Between the trimmed V and J ends, which lost 1 base and 1 base, there was a span of 20 bases. This CDR3 reads CASSLGVRQQGVSNQPQHF. CDR3 nucleotides: TGTGCCAGCAGCTTAGGGGTCCGGCAGCAAGGGGTAAGCAATCAGCCCCAGCATTTT.

V and J are TRBV6-1 and TRBJ1-1; the D is unclear. CDR1 and CDR2 from the germline V gene are MNHNS and SASEGT. This CDR3 is 12 amino acids long. The DNA of the CDR3 is TGTCTCACAGTCTTAACCAACACTGAAGCTTTCTTT. Translating it yields CLTVLTNTEAFF.

The rearrangement uses TRBV7-7 and TRBJ2-1, with TRBD2 matching 12 bases. This CDR3 has 16 residues. The junction had 14 bases not matched to a gene; V was cut back by 4 bases and J by 13 bases. The germline V gene has CDR1 SSHAT and CDR2 FNYEAQ (reference sequence). The CDR3 DNA follows: TGTGCCAGCAGCTCGGGGGCTAGCGGGAGGGGAGAGACCCAGTTCTTC. Residues: CASSSGASGRGETQFF.